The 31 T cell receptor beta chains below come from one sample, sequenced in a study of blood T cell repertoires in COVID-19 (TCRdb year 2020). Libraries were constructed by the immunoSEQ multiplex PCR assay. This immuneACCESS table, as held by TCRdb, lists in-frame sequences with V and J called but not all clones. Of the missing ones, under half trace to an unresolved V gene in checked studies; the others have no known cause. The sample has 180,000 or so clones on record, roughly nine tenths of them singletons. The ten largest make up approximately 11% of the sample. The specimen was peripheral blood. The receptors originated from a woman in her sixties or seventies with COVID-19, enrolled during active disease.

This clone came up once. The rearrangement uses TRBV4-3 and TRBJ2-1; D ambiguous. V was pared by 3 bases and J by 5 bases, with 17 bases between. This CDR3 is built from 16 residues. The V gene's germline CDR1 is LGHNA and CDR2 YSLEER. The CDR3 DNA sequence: TGCGCCAGCAGCCAGTTACAGTTTGAGAAAAACAATGAGCAGTTCTTC. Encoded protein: CASSQLQFEKNNEQFF.

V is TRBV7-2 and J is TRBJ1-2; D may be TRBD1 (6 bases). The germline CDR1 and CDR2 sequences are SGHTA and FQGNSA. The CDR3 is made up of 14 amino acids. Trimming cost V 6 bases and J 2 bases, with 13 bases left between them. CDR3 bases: TGTGCCAGCAGTCATATCGGACAGAACTATGGCTACACCTTC. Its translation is CASSHIGQNYGYTF.

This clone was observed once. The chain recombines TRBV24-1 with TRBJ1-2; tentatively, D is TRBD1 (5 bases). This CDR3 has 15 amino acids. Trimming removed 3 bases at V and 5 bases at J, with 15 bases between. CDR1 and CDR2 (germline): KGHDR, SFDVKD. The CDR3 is CATSDPIQGLYGYTF. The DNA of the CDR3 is TGTGCCACCAGTGATCCCATCCAGGGTTTATATGGCTACACCTTC.

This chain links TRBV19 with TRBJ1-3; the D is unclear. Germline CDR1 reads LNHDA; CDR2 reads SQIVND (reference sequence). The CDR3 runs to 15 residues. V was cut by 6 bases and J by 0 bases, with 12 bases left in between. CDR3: CASSVLQFSGNTIYF. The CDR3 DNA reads TGTGCCAGTAGCGTCTTACAGTTCTCTGGAAACACCATATATTTT.

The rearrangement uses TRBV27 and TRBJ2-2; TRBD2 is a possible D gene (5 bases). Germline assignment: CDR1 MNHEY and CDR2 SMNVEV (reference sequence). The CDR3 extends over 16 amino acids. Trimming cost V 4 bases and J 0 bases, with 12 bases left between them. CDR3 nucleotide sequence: TGTGCCAGCAGTTCTAACAGCGGCGCGAACACCGGGGAGCTGTTTTTT. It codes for CASSSNSGANTGELFF.

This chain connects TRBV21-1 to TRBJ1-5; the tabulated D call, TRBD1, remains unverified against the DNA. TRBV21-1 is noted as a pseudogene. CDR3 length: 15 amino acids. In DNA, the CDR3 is TGTGCCAGCAGCGTTCTTCGACAGGCCAATCAGCCCCAGCATTTT. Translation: CASSVLRQANQPQHF.

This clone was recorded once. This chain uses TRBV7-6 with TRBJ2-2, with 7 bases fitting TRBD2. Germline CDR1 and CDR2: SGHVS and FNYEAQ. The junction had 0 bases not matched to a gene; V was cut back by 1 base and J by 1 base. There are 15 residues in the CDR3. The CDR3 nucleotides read TGTGCCAGCAGCTTAGGGACTAGGAACACCGGGGAGCTGTTTTTT. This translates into CASSLGTRNTGELFF.

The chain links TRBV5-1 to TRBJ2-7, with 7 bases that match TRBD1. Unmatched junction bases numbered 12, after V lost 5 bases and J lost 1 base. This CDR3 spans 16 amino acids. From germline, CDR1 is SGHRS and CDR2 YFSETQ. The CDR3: CASSFTGDSWSYEQYF. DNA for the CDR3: TGCGCCAGCAGTTTTACAGGGGATTCGTGGTCCTACGAGCAGTACTTC.

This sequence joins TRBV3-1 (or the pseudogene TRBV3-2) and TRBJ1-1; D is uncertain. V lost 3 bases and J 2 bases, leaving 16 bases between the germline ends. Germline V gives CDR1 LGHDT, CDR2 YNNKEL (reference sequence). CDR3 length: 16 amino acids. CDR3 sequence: CASSHQTPTANTEAFF. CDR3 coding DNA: TGTGCCAGCAGCCACCAAACCCCCACAGCAAACACTGAAGCTTTCTTT.

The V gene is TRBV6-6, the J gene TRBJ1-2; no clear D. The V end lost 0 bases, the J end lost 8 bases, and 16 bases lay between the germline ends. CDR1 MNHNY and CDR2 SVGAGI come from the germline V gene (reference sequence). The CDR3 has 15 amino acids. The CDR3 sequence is CASSYSGRFDRGYTF. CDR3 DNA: TGTGCCAGCAGTTACTCGGGCAGGTTTGATAGGGGCTACACCTTC.

CDR3 sequence: CASSGQGYNEQFF. The CDR3 coding sequence is TGTGCCAGCAGTGGCCAGGGTTACAATGAGCAGTTCTTC. The J gene is TRBJ2-1, the V gene TRBV12-3 or TRBV12-4; possible D gene TRBD1, 5 bases. This CDR3 has 13 residues. Between the trimmed V and J ends, which lost 5 bases and 4 bases, there was a span of 9 bases.

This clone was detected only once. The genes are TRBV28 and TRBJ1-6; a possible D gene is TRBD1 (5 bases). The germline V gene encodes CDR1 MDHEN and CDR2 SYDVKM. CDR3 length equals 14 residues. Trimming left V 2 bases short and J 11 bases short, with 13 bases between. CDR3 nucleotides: TGTGCCAGCAGTTTAGGAGGGGCTGGGACACCCCTCCACTTT. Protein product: CASSLGGAGTPLHF.

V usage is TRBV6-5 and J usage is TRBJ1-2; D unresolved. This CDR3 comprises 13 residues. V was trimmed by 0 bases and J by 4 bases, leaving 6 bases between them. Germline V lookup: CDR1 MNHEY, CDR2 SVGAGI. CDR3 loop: CASSYSISYGYTF. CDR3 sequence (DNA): TGTGCCAGCAGTTACTCGATCAGCTATGGCTACACCTTC.

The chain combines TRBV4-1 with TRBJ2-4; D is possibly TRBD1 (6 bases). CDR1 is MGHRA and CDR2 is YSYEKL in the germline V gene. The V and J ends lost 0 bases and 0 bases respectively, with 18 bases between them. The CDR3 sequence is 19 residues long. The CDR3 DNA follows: TGCGCCAGCAGCCAAGAGGAACAGGGTGGGCAATCAGCCAAAAACATTCAGTACTTC. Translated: CASSQEEQGGQSAKNIQYF.

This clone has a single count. The CDR3 nucleotides read TGTGCCAGCAGGGTCCGGGTGGCCTACACAGATACGCAGTATTTT. It codes for CASRVRVAYTDTQYF. The chain combines TRBV27 with TRBJ2-3, with unresolved D. Germline assignment: CDR1 MNHEY and CDR2 SMNVEV (reference sequence). Deletions cut 6 bases from V and 2 bases from J, with 15 bases between. The length of the CDR3 is 15 residues.

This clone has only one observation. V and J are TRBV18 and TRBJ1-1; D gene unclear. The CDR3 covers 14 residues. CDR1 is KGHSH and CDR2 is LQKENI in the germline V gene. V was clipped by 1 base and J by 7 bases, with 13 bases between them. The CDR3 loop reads CASSPLRAGIEAFF. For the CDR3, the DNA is TGTGCCAGCTCACCACTGAGGGCCGGAATTGAAGCTTTCTTT.

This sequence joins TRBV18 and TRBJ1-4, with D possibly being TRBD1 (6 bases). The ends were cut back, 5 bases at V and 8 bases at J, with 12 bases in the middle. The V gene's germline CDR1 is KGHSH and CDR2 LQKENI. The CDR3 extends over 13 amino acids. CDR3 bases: TGTGCCAGCTCAGACTTAACAGGGGAAAAACTGTTTTTT. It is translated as CASSDLTGEKLFF.

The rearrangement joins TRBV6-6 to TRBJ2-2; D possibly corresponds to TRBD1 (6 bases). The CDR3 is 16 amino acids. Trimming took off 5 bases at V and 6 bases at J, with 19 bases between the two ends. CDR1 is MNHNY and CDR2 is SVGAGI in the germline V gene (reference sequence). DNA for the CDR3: TGTGCCAGCAGTCCACAGGGTGTAGCGTTTCCCGGGGAGCTGTTTTTT. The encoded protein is CASSPQGVAFPGELFF.

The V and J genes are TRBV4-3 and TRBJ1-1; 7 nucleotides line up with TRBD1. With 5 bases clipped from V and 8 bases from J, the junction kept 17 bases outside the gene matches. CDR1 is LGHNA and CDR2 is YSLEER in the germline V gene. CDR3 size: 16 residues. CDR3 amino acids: CASSENTGADTMEAFF. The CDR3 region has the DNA TGCGCCAGCAGCGAAAATACAGGGGCAGACACGATGGAAGCTTTCTTT.

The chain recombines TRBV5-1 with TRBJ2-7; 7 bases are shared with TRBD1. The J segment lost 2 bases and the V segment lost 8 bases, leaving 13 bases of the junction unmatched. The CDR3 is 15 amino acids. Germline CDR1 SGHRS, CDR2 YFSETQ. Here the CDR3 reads CASRYRDRKAYEQYF. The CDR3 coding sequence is TGCGCCAGTCGTTACCGGGACAGAAAGGCCTACGAGCAGTACTTC.

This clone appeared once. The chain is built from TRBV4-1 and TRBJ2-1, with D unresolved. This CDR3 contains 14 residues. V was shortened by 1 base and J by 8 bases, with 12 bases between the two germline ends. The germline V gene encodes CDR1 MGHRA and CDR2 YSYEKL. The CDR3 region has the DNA TGCGCCAGCAGCCAAGGGAATCAGGTTGATGAGCAGTTCTTC. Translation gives CASSQGNQVDEQFF.

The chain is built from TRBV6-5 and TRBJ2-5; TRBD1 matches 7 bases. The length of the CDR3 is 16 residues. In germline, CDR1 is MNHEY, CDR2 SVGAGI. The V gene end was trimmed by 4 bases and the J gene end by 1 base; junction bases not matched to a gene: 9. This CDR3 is CASSFFPDRVQETQYF. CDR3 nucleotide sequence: TGTGCCAGCAGTTTCTTCCCAGACAGGGTCCAAGAGACCCAGTACTTC.

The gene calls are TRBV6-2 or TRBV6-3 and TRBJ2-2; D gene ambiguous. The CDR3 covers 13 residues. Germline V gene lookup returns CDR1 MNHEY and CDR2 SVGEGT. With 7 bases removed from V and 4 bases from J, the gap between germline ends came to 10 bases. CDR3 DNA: TGTGCCAGCACCCCAGCTGCCACCGGGGAGCTGTTTTTT. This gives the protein CASTPAATGELFF.

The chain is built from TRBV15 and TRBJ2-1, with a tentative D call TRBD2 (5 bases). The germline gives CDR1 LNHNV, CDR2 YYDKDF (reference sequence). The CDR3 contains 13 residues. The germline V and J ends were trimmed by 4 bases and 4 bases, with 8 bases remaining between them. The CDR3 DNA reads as TGTGCCACCAGCAAGGGAGCTTACAATGAGCAGTTCTTC. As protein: CATSKGAYNEQFF.

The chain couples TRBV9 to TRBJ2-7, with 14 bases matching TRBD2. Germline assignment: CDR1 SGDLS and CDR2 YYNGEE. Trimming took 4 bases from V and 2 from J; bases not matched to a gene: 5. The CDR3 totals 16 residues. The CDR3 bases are TGTGCCAGCAGCCTCTCGGGACTAGCGGGAGCCTACGAGCAGTACTTC. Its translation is CASSLSGLAGAYEQYF.

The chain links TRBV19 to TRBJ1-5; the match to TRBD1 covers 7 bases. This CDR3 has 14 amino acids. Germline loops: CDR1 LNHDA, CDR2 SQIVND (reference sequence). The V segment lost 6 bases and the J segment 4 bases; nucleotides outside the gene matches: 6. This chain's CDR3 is CASRDGQVNQPQHF. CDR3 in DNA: TGTGCCAGTAGGGACGGACAGGTAAATCAGCCCCAGCATTTT.

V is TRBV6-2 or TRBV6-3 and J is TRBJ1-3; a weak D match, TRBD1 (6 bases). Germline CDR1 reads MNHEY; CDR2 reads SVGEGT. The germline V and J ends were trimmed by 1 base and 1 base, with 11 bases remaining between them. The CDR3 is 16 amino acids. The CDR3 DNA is TGTGCCAGCAGTTACTTCCAGGGGCGGTCTGGAAACACCATATATTTT. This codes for CASSYFQGRSGNTIYF.

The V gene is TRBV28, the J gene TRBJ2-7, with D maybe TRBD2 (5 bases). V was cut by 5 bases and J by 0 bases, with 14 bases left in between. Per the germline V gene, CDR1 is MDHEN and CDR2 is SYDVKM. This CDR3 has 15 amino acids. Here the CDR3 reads CASSPPAVSSYEQYF. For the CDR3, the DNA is TGTGCCAGCAGTCCCCCAGCGGTATCCTCCTACGAGCAGTACTTC. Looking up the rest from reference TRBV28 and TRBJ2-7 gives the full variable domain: DVKVTQSSRYLVKRTGEKVFLECVQDMDHENMFWYRQDPGLGLRLIYFSYDVKMKEKGDIPEGYSVSREKKERFSLILESASTNQTSMYLCASSPPAVSSYEQYFGPGTRLTVT.

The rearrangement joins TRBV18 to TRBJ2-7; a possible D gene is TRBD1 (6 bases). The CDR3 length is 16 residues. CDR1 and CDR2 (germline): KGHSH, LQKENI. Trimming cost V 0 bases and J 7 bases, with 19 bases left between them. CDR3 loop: CASSPPAGTPQREQYF. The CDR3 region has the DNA TGTGCCAGCTCACCACCGGCCGGGACACCCCAGCGGGAGCAGTACTTC.

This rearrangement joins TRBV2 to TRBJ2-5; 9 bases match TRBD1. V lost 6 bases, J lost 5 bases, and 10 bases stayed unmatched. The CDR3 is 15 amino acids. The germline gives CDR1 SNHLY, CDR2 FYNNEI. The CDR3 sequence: CASSKQGALGETQYF. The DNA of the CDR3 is TGTGCCAGCAGCAAACAGGGGGCTCTGGGGGAGACCCAGTACTTC.

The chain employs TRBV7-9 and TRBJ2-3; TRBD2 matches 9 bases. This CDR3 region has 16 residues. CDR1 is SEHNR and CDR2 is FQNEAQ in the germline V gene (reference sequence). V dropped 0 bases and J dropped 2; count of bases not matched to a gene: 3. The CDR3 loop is CASSLATSGNTDTQYF. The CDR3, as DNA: TGTGCCAGCAGCTTAGCGACTAGCGGTAACACAGATACGCAGTATTTT.